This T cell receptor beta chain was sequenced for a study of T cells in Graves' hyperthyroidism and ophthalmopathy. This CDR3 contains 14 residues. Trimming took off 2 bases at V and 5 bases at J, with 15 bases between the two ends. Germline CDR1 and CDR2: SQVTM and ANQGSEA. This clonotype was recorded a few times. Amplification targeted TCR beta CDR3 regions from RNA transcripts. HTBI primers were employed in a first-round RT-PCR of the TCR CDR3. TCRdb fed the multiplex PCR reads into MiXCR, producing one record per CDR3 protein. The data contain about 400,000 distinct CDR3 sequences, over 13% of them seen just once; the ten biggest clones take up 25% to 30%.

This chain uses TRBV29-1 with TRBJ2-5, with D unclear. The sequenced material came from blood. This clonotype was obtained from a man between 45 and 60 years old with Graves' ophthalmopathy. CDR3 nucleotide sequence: TGCAGCGTTGAAAGGTTCTCAGCCCCTGAGACCCAGTACTTC. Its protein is CSVERFSAPETQYF.